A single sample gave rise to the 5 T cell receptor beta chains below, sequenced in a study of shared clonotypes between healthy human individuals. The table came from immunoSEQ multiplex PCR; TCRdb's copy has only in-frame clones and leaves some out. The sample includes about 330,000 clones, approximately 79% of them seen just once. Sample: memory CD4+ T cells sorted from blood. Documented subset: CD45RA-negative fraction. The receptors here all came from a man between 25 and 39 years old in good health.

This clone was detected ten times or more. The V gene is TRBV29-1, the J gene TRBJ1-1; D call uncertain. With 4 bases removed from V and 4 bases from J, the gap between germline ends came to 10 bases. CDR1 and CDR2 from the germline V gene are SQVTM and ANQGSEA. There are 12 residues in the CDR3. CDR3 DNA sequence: TGCAGCGTTGCTCGGGTCGGCACTGAAGCTTTCTTT. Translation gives CSVARVGTEAFF.

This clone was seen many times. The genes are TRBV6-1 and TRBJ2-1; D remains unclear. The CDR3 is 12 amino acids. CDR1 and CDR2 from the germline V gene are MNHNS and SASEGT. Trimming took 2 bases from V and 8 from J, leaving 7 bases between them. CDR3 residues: CASSEMEYEQFF. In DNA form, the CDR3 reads TGTGCCAGCAGTGAAATGGAGTATGAGCAGTTCTTC.

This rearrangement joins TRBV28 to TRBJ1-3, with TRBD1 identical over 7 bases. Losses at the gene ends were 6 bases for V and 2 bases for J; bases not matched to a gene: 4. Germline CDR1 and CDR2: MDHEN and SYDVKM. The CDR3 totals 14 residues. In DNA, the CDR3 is TGTGCCAGCAGACCCACAGGGGCTGGAAACACCATATATTTT. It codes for CASRPTGAGNTIYF.

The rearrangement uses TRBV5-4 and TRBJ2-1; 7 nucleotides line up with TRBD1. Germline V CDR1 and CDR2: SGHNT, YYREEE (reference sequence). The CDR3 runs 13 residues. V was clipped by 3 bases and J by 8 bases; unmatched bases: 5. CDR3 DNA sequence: TGTGCCAGCAGCTCAGGGGGTCTCGATGAGCAGTTCTTC. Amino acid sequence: CASSSGGLDEQFF.

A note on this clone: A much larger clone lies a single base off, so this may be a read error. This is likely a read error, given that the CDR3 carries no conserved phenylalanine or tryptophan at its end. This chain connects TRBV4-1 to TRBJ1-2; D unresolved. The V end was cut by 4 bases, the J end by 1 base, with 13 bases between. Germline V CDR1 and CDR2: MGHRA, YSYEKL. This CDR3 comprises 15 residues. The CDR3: CASSREEGGNYGYTL. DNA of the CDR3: TGCGCCAGCAGCCGGGAGGAGGGAGGTAACTATGGCTACACCCTC.